Listed below are T cell receptor beta chains from one sample, sequenced in a study of cytomegalovirus exposure and HLA in healthy donors. Profiled with immunoSEQ multiplex PCR; TCRdb holds only in-frame clones, not every one. Of roughly 61,000 clones listed, more than 80% are singletons. Sequencing input: PBMCs. All receptors come from a young man in good health and CMV-seropositive. Each CDR3 is given with its conserved first and last residue. The D gene is left open where the match is weak. Not every row has a clone size; where given, it reads once, few, many or a size class.

v_gene	d_gene	abundance	j_gene	CDR3nt	CDR3aa
TRBV4-1	-	-	TRBJ2-7	TGCGCCAGCAGTTGGGGGCAGGGGATAAGGGAGCAGTACTTC	CASSWGQGIREQYF
TRBV5-1	-	-	TRBJ1-1	TGCGCCAGCAGCAACGATCGGACTGAAGCTTTCTTT	CASSNDRTEAFF
TRBV6-5	TRBD2	-	TRBJ2-3	TGTGCCAGCAGCTCCCTTGCTAGCGGGGAAGATACGCAGTATTTT	CASSSLASGEDTQYF
TRBV30	-	-	TRBJ2-3	TGTGCCTGGAGTAAGGAGAGGGCAGATACGCAGTATTTT	CAWSKERADTQYF
TRBV6-1	-	-	TRBJ2-1	TGTGCCAGCAGTGAAGGGAGGGGAGGCTTTGGGAATGAGCAGTTCTTC	CASSEGRGGFGNEQFF
TRBV27	TRBD2	-	TRBJ2-7	TGTGCCAGCAGTTTAGGGCTAGCGGAGCCCCCCTACGAGCAGTACTTC	CASSLGLAEPPYEQYF
TRBV15	TRBD2	-	TRBJ2-3	TGTGCCACCAGCTCACGACTAGCGGGGCGCACAGATACGCAGTATTTT	CATSSRLAGRTDTQYF
TRBV5-1	-	-	TRBJ2-7	TGCGCCAGCAGCTTGTTGCAGGGGGGCGACGAGCAGTACTTC	CASSLLQGGDEQYF
TRBV6-1	-	-	TRBJ2-7	TGTGCCAGCAGTGAAAAGAGTCAGGGCAGGGGTAGATACGAGCAGTACTTC	CASSEKSQGRGRYEQYF
TRBV11-3	-	-	TRBJ2-3	TGTGCCAGCAGCCTCGGGATCACGACAGATACGCAGTATTTT	CASSLGITTDTQYF
TRBV30	-	-	TRBJ2-5	TGTGCCTGGAGTGTGCAGGGCGGTGAGACCCAGTACTTC	CAWSVQGGETQYF
TRBV5-1	-	once	TRBJ2-1	TGCGCCAGCAGCTTGGACAGTCTACGTGGGCAGTTCTTC	CASSLDSLRGQFF
TRBV28	-	-	TRBJ1-1	TGTGCCACCCACCCGGTGGGAGGGCCCATGAACACTGAAGCTTTCTTT	CATHPVGGPMNTEAFF
TRBV29-1	TRBD2	-	TRBJ2-7	TGCAGCGTTGTAACGGGACTAGCCTACGAGCAGTACTTC	CSVVTGLAYEQYF
TRBV7-9	-	-	TRBJ2-3	TGTGCCAGCAGCTTGCGGCGGTCGGAGGGCACAGATACGCAGTATTTT	CASSLRRSEGTDTQYF
TRBV2	-	-	TRBJ1-1	TGTGCCAGCAGTGCGACTGACACTGAAGCTTTCTTT	CASSATDTEAFF
TRBV10-3	TRBD2	-	TRBJ2-1	TGTGCCATCAGTGCTGGGGCTAGCGGGAGCTACAATGAGCAGTTCTTC	CAISAGASGSYNEQFF
TRBV2	TRBD2	-	TRBJ2-1	TGTGCCAGCGGGGCGACTAGCGGGAGATACAATGAGCAGTTCTTC	CASGATSGRYNEQFF
TRBV6-6	-	-	TRBJ1-5	TGTGCCAGCAGTCGTCAGGGATCGCCCCAGCATTTT	CASSRQGSPQHF
TRBV29-1	TRBD1	-	TRBJ2-7	TGCAGCGTTCTTCAGGTGACAGGGGCCTACGAGCAGTACTTC	CSVLQVTGAYEQYF
TRBV15	TRBD2	-	TRBJ2-3	TGTGCCACCAGCACTTTAGCGGGAGCGACAGATACGCAGTATTTT	CATSTLAGATDTQYF
TRBV9	TRBD2	once	TRBJ2-3	TGTGCCAGCAGCAATAAAGGACTAGCCGGAGATACGCAGTATTTT	CASSNKGLAGDTQYF
TRBV7-9	TRBD2	few	TRBJ2-7	TGTGCCAGCAGCTTGACTAGCGGGAACTACGAGCAGTACTTC	CASSLTSGNYEQYF
TRBV30	TRBD1	-	TRBJ2-7	TGTGCCTGGAGGGATGATACAGGGGGCTCGTGGGAGCAGTACTTC	CAWRDDTGGSWEQYF
TRBV29-1	TRBD1	once	TRBJ2-7	TGCAGCGTTCGGCAGGGGGACGAGCAGTACTTC	CSVRQGDEQYF
TRBV4-1	TRBD2	few	TRBJ2-1	TGCGCCAGCAGCCCTAGGACTAGTTATAACTACAATGAGCAGTTCTTC	CASSPRTSYNYNEQFF
TRBV5-6	-	-	TRBJ2-7	TGTGCCAGCAGCCCGGGACTCTTAACCACCTACGAGCAGTACTTC	CASSPGLLTTYEQYF
TRBV28	TRBD2	-	TRBJ2-3	TGTGCCAGCAGTTTGGCGGGAGGGCCGGTAGGCACAGATACACAGTATTTT	CASSLAGGPVGTDTQYF
TRBV7-2	TRBD1	-	TRBJ1-3	TGTGCCAGCAGCTTAGTGCCAGGGGGCACCTCTGGAAACACCATATATTTT	CASSLVPGGTSGNTIYF
TRBV5-4	-	-	TRBJ2-7	TGTGCCAGCAGCTCAAAGGGGGAGCCTTCCTACGAGCAGTACTTC	CASSSKGEPSYEQYF
TRBV6-5	TRBD2	-	TRBJ2-7	TGTGCCAGCAGTTCTCCTCGGGTAGCGGGTTACGAGCAGTACTTC	CASSSPRVAGYEQYF
TRBV5-1	-	-	TRBJ1-3	TGCGCCAGCAGCTTGACAGGGCTAAAGTCTGGAAACACCATATATTTT	CASSLTGLKSGNTIYF
TRBV18	-	few	TRBJ2-7	TGTGCCAGCTCACCCCAATCCTACGAGCAGTACTTC	CASSPQSYEQYF
TRBV13	TRBD2	-	TRBJ2-1	TGTGCCAGCAGCTCGACCGGGACTATACAGTACAATGAGCAGTTCTTC	CASSSTGTIQYNEQFF
TRBV14	-	-	TRBJ2-7	TGTGCCAGCAGCCTTCACCGGGGGATACGACACCACGAGCAGTACTTC	CASSLHRGIRHHEQYF
TRBV5-1	-	-	TRBJ2-1	TGCGCCAGCAGCTTGGAGGGGCCGGAGCAGTTCTTC	CASSLEGPEQFF
TRBV25-1	TRBD1	-	TRBJ1-1	TGTGCCAGCAGTGAATTAGGTAAGGACAGGGGGAACACTGAAGCTTTCTTT	CASSELGKDRGNTEAFF
TRBV6-5	TRBD2	-	TRBJ2-1	TGTGCCAGCAGGACTAGCGGGAGCTCCTACAATGAGCAGTTCTTC	CASRTSGSSYNEQFF
TRBV6-5	TRBD1	-	TRBJ1-2	TGTCTTTCACAGGGGGCGGGTGGCTACACCTTC	CLSQGAGGYTF
TRBV5-1	-	-	TRBJ1-1	TGCGCCAGCAGCTTGGTTTCGGGGTCGGGGACTGAAGCTTTCTTT	CASSLVSGSGTEAFF